This TCR beta chain was identified in a study of early T cells in non-severe SARS-CoV-2 infection. The wider study: Sequencing used unsorted whole-blood bulk RNA, so chains lack pairing.

Individual cDNA molecules were tagged with unique molecular identifiers. TCRdb used MiXCR to reprocess the 5' RACE reads, holding one entry per CDR3 protein. The top ten hold approximately 3.6% of the sample, which has 80,000 or so distinct CDR3 sequences, 10% to 15% seen once. Germline V gives CDR1 DFQATT, CDR2 SNEGSKA (reference sequence). The germline V and J ends were trimmed by 0 bases and 0 bases, with 11 bases remaining between them. This CDR3 is built from 15 residues. The material sequenced was whole blood. The chain has TRBV20-1 and TRBJ1-1; possibly TRBD1 for D (5 bases). The sequence came from an adult who was a healthcare worker with PCR-confirmed SARS-CoV-2 infection or an uninfected control (not recorded which). The CDR3 coding sequence is TGCAGTGCTAGAGAAGGGGCGAACCTGAACACTGAAGCTTTCTTT. It yields the protein CSAREGANLNTEAFF.